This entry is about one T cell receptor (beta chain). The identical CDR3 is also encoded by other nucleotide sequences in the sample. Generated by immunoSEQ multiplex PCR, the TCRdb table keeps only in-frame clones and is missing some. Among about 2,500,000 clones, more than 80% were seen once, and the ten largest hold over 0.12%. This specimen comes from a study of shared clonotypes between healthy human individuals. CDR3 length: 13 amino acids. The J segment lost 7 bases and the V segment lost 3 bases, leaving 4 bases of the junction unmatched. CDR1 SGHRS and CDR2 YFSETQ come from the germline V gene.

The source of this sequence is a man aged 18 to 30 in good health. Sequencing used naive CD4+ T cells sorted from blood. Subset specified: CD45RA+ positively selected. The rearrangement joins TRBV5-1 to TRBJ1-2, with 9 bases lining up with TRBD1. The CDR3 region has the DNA TGCGCCAGCAGCTCCGGACAGGGGTCTGGCTACACCTTC. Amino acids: CASSSGQGSGYTF. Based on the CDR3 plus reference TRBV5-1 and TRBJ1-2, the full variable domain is KAGVTQTPRYLIKTRGQQVTLSCSPISGHRSVSWYQQTPGQGLQFLFEYFSETQRNKGNFPGRFSGRQFSNSRSEMNVSTLELGDSALYLCASSSGQGSGYTFGSGTRLTVV.